The T cell receptor (beta chain) described here comes from a study of cytomegalovirus exposure and HLA in healthy donors. Study at large: In a later analysis, it was reported that the 110 or so validation repertoires had been produced on the same platform as the 700 or so repertoires belonging to the first cohort.

The repertoire was sequenced with immunoSEQ multiplex PCR; TCRdb's copy has only in-frame clones and lacks some. The sample records some 76,000 clones, about 93% being singletons. The CDR3 is 13 amino acids. The junction had 2 bases not matched to a gene; V was cut back by 2 bases and J by 4 bases. From germline, CDR1 is SGHDT and CDR2 YYEEEE. The clonotype was recovered from a woman younger than 35 in good health and CMV-seronegative. Material: PBMCs. The gene calls are TRBV5-6 and TRBJ2-5; 7 nucleotides agree with TRBD2. The CDR3 here is CASSFVAGETQYF. CDR3 bases: TGTGCCAGCAGCTTTGTAGCGGGAGAGACCCAGTACTTC.